This entry describes one T cell receptor beta chain. TCRdb independently ran MiXCR on the RT-PCR reads; one entry per CDR3 protein. The sample holds about 960,000 distinct CDR3 sequences, about 20% seen once. The source of the sample is a study of patients and donors after allogeneic stem cell transplantation. The germline V and J ends were trimmed by 5 bases and 9 bases, with 11 bases remaining between them. The CDR3 is 13 residues long. The sample was blood, either unsorted or a sorted T cell fraction (not recorded which). The rearrangement uses TRBV12-3 or TRBV12-4 and TRBJ1-6, with D perhaps TRBD1 (5 bases). The source of this sequence is a human donor who was either an allogeneic HSCT recipient or a stem cell or donor lymphocyte infusion donor (not recorded which). It is not recorded whose cells these are; they may come from a transplant donor. The CDR3 loop is CASSLKTASPLHF. CDR3 in DNA: TGTGCCAGCAGTCTGAAGACAGCTTCACCCCTCCACTTT.